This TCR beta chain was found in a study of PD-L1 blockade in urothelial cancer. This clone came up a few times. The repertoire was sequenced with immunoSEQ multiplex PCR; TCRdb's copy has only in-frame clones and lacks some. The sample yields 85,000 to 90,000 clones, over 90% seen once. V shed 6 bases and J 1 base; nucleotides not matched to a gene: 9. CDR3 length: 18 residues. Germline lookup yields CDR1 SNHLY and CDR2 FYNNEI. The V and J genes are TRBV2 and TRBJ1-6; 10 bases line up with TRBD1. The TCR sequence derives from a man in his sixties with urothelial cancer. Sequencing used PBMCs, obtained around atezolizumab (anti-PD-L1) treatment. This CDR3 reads CASRGTGESSSYNSPLHF. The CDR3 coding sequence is TGTGCCAGCAGGGGGACAGGGGAATCTTCGTCCTATAATTCACCCCTCCACTTT.